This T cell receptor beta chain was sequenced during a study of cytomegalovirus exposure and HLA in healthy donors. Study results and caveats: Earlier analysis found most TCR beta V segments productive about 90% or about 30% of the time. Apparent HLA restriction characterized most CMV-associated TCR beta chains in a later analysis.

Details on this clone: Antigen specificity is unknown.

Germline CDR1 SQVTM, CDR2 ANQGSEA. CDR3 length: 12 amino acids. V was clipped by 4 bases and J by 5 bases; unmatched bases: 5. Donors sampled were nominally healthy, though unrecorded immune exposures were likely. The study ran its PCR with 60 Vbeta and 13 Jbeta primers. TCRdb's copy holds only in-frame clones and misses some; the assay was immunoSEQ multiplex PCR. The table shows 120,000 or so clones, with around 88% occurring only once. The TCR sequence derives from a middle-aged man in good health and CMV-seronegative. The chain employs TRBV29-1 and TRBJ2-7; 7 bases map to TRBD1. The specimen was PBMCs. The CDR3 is CSVGQGRDEQYF. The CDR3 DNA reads TGCAGCGTTGGACAGGGACGCGACGAGCAGTACTTC.